The clone carrying this T cell receptor (delta chain) was detected many times. Antigen specificity is unknown. The mismatch at residue 13 between this DNA's translation and the TCRdb protein of a much larger clone likely reflects a read error; the protein shown is translated from the DNA. Both TRG and TRD chains were sequenced from each sorted sample. TCRdb fed the multiplex PCR reads into CATT to redo clone calling. Of roughly 48,000 delta-chain clones in the sample, about 1.6% were seen once. This record comes from a study of γδ T cells in repeated Plasmodium falciparum infection. In the study overall: Donors were malaria-exposed Malian children or age- and gender-matched Australian children. Overall study findings and caveats: One small rural Malian village, predominantly a single ethnic group, supplied the cohort.

The source of this sequence is a pool of human donors (malaria-infected and uninfected, not separated). The sequencing sample was made of gamma-delta T cells from blood.

This chain's CDR3 is CALGKLRGSRDKPIF. The CDR3 coding sequence is TGTGCTCTTGGGAAACTGAGGGGTTCGCGGGATAAACCCATCTTT. This rearrangement joins TRDV1 to TRDJ1; the D gene is possibly TRDD3 (6 bases). Germline assignment: CDR1 TSWWSYY and CDR2 QGS. This CDR3 contains 15 residues.